This entry features one TCR beta chain sequence. Its antigen remains unknown. CDR1 is MDHEN and CDR2 is SYDVKM in the germline V gene. This CDR3 has 13 residues. With 6 bases removed from V and 3 bases from J, the gap between germline ends came to 8 bases. This entry is derived from a study of cytomegalovirus exposure and HLA in healthy donors. Study in general: In a later analysis, it was reported that the 110 or so validation repertoires had been produced on the same platform as the 670 or so repertoires belonging to the first cohort. Study observations and caveats: Cytomegalovirus-associated status was assigned to 150 or so TCR beta chains. Specificity of a few CMV-associated chains for CMV antigens was verified in vitro.

Only in-frame clones appear in the TCRdb table, and some are missing; sequencing was by immunoSEQ multiplex PCR. The data contain roughly 75,000 clones, approximately 93% of them singletons. The clonotype comes from a woman younger than 35 in good health and CMV-seropositive. The V and J genes are TRBV28 and TRBJ1-4, with a possible D match to TRBD1 (5 bases). Input material: PBMCs. The CDR3 DNA sequence: TGTGCCAGCAGAAGACAGCCTAATGAAAAACTGTTTTTT. It encodes CASRRQPNEKLFF.